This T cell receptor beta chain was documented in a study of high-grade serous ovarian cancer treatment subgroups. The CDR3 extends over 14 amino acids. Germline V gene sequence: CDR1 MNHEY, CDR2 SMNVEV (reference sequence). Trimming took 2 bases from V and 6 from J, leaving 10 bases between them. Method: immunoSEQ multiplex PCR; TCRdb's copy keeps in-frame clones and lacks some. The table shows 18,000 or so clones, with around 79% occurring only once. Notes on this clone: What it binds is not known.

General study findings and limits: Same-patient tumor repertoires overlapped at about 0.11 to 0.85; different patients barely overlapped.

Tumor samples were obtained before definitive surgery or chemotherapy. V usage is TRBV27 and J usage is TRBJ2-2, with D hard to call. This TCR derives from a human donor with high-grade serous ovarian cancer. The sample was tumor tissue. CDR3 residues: CASSLVRFSGELFF. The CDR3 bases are TGTGCCAGCAGTTTAGTGAGATTCTCCGGGGAGCTGTTTTTT.